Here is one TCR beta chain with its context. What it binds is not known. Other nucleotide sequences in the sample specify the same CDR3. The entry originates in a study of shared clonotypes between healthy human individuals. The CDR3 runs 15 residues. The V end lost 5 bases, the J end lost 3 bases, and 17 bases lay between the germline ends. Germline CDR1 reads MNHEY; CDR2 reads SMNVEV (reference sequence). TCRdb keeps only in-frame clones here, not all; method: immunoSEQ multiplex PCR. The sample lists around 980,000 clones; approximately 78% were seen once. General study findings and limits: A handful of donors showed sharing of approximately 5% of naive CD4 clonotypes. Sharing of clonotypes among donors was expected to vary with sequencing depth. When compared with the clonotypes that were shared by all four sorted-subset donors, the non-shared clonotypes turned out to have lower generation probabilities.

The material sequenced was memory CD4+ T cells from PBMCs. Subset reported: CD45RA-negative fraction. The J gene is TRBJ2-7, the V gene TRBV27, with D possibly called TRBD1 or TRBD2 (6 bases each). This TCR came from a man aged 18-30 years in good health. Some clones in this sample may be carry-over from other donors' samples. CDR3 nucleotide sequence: TGTGCCAGCAGTAGGGGCAGGGGACTCAGCTACGAGCAGTACTTC. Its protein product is CASSRGRGLSYEQYF.